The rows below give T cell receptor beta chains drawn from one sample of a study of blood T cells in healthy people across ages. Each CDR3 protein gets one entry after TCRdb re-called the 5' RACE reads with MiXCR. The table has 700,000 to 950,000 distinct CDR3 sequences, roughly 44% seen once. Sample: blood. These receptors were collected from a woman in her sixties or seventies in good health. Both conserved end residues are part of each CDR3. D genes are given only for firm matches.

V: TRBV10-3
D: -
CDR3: CAISDEWTDTQYF

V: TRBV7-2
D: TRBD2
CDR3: CASKLAGTYSYEQYF

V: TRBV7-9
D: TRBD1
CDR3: CASSPGGPNTEAFF

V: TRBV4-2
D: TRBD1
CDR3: CASSTFRDRANSPLHF

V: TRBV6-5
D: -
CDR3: CASSQRGSGNTEAFF

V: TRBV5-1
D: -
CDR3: CASSSRQAAGSNEKLFF

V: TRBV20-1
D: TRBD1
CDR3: CSAEQLDRGGGNEQFF

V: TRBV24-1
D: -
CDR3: CATSDPRGTPSTDTQYF

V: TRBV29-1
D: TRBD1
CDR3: CSVSQGATEAFF

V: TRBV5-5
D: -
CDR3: CASSLADYDEQFF

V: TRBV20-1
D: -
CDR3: CSALGRANTEAFF

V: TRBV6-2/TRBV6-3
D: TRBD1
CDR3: CASSYQGQPSYEQYF

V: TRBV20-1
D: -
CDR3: CSARSGANIQYF

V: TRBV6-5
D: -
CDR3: CASTSTGETQNEQYF

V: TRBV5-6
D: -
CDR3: CASSLGVGDTLYF

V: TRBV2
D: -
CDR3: CASTPGAGAGNTIYF

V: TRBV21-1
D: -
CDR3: CASCLPSWKTQYF

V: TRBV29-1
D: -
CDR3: CSVEDPKLVGVLYNEQFF

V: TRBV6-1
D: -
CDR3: CASSGGSEETQYF

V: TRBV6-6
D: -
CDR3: CASSPGLYDYTF

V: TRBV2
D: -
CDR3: CASSPLGLQTDTQYF

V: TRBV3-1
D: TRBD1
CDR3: CASSLGTGGVTNYGYTF

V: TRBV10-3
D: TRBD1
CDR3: CAIRSGQDSPLHF

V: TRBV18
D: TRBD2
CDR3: CASSPPMTSGSYEQYF

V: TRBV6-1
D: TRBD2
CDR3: CASSGGSLREVAGELFF

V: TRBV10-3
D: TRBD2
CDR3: CAISAVAGDGTDTQYF

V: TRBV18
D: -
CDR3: CASSQPSSPYEQYF

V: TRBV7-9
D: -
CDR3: CASSWSMDNEQFF

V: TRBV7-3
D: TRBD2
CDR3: CASSQGGGGRANNEQFF

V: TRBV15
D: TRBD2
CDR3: CATSREGLAGGEKQFF